This TCR beta chain was profiled in a study of blood T cell repertoires in COVID-19. Whole-study context: Samples of COVID-19 (acute and convalescent) were obtained from the United States, Italy and Spain.

This table comes from immunoSEQ multiplex PCR, and its TCRdb copy is limited to in-frame clones, with some not included. Of over 300,000 clones listed, 70% to 90% were seen once; the top ten hold roughly 6.7%. Germline V gene lookup returns CDR1 MGHDK and CDR2 SYGVNS. V gave up 1 base and J gave up 2 bases, with 13 bases separating them. This CDR3 is built from 16 residues. What was sequenced was peripheral blood. The J gene is TRBJ2-3, the V gene TRBV25-1; tentative D call: TRBD1 (5 bases). The source of this sequence is a man aged 18 to 30 who had recovered from COVID-19. The CDR3 DNA follows: TGTGCCAGCAGTGAATTAACAGGCGATCTCACAGATACGCAGTATTTT. Residues: CASSELTGDLTDTQYF.